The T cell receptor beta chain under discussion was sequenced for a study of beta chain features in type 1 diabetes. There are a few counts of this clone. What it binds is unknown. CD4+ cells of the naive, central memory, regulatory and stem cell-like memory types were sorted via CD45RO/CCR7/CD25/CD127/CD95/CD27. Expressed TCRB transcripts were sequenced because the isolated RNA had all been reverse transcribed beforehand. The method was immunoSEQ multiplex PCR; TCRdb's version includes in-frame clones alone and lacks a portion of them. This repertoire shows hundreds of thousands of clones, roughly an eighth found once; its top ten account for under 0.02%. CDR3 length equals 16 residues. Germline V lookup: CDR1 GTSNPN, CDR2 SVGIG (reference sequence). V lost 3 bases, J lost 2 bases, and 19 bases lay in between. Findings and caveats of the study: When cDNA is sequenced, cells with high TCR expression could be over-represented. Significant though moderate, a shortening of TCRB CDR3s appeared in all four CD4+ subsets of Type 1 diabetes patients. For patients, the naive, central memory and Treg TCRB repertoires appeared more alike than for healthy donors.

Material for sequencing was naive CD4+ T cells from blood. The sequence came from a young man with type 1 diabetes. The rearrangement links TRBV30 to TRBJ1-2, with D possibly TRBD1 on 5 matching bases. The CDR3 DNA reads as TGTGCCTGGAGCGGGGGAGGGGCAGGGAGGAACTATGGCTACACCTTC. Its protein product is CAWSGGGAGRNYGYTF.